What follows are 21 T cell receptor beta chains derived from one specimen sequenced in a study of T cell repertoires in cytomegalovirus infection. TCRdb re-derived calls from the reads in MiXCR, one entry per CDR3 protein. The table has 350,000 to 450,000 distinct CDR3 sequences, around 18% seen once. Source material: PBMCs. These receptors were collected from a human donor in good health (CMV status not recorded). Some clones in this sample may be carry-over from other donors' samples.

The genes are TRBV15 and TRBJ2-7; the D gene could be TRBD1 or TRBD2 (5 bases each). CDR3 length: 15 amino acids. Germline loops: CDR1 LNHNV, CDR2 YYDKDF (reference sequence). Trimming removed 0 bases from V and 6 bases from J, with 15 bases in between. The CDR3 DNA reads TGTGCCACCAGCAGAGATGGGACCGCCGTGGCCGAGCAGTACTTC. It specifies CATSRDGTAVAEQYF.

The rearrangement uses TRBV7-2 and TRBJ1-4; D not certain. Trimming stripped 8 bases from V and 8 bases from J, with 15 bases between. Germline V lookup: CDR1 SGHTA, CDR2 FQGNSA. The CDR3 runs to 13 residues. The CDR3 coding sequence is TGTGCCAGCGCTTTCTCGGTTCTCGAAAAACTGTTTTTT. It yields the protein CASAFSVLEKLFF.

This chain connects TRBV4-3 to TRBJ2-1; D gene unclear. The germline V gene has CDR1 LGHNA and CDR2 YSLEER. Between the trimmed V and J ends, which lost 1 base and 4 bases, there was a span of 17 bases. The CDR3 is 17 residues long. The CDR3 is CASSQAPPTYNYNEQFF. CDR3 in DNA: TGCGCCAGCAGCCAAGCCCCCCCCACCTACAATTACAATGAGCAGTTCTTC.

At least ten counts were recorded for this clonotype. Germline and junction disagree at one end, which may indicate a read error. CDR3: CASSLAGGPNEQFF. CDR3 bases: TGCGCCAGCAGCTTGGCGGGGGGCCCCAATGAGCAGTTCTTC. V and J are TRBV28 and TRBJ2-1; 8 positions match TRBD2. The CDR3 covers 14 residues. Looked up from germline, CDR1 is MDHEN and CDR2 is SYDVKM.

The rearrangement links TRBV12-3 or TRBV12-4 to TRBJ1-1; 9 nucleotides align to TRBD1. This CDR3 is built from 16 residues. Losses at the gene ends were 3 bases for V and 0 bases for J; bases not matched to a gene: 5. This CDR3 reads CASSFTGGSVNTEAFF. The CDR3 DNA reads as TGTGCCAGCAGTTTTACAGGGGGCTCCGTGAACACTGAAGCTTTCTTT.

This clonotype was detected a few times. The chain combines TRBV5-1 with TRBJ2-5; D unresolved. Germline CDR1 and CDR2: SGHRS and YFSETQ. Trimming took off 3 bases at V and 0 bases at J, with 15 bases between the two ends. This CDR3 has 16 residues. In nucleotides, the CDR3 is TGCGCCAGCAGCTCGACCGCTACACCGTACCAAGAGACCCAGTACTTC. It is translated as CASSSTATPYQETQYF.

The sample holds many counts of this clonotype. This chain uses TRBV7-8 with TRBJ1-5; a possible D gene is TRBD1 (5 bases). V was trimmed by 4 bases and J by 1 base, leaving 17 bases between them. Germline loops: CDR1 SGHVS, CDR2 FQNEAQ. This CDR3 region has 17 residues. The DNA for the CDR3 is TGTGCCAGCAGCTCAACCGGGACTCCGAGGAGCAATCAGCCCCAGCATTTT. Its protein is CASSSTGTPRSNQPQHF.

This clonotype was detected ten times or more. The chain uses TRBV12-3 or TRBV12-4 and TRBJ1-5, with D perhaps TRBD1 (5 bases). The CDR3 has 15 amino acids. Between the trimmed V and J ends, which lost 8 bases and 0 bases, there was a span of 14 bases. The CDR3 region has the DNA TGTGCCAGCCGCCTCGGGGCATCTAGCAATCAGCCCCAGCATTTT. As protein: CASRLGASSNQPQHF.

This clonotype has ten or more counts. This chain joins TRBV28 and TRBJ2-1; unclear D gene. Between the trimmed V and J ends, which lost 2 bases and 4 bases, there was a span of 9 bases. Per the germline V gene, CDR1 is MDHEN and CDR2 is SYDVKM. The CDR3 extends over 14 amino acids. CDR3 loop: CASSLARRYNEQFF. Here the CDR3 DNA reads TGTGCCAGCAGTTTAGCCAGACGGTACAATGAGCAGTTCTTC.

This clonotype was detected a few times. The CDR3 loop is CASNPGGTDTQYF. In nucleotides, the CDR3 is TGTGCCAGCAATCCGGGGGGTACAGATACGCAGTATTTT. The chain employs TRBV28 and TRBJ2-3, with 7 bases lining up with TRBD2. V was clipped by 7 bases and J by 3 bases; unmatched bases: 4. The CDR3 spans 13 residues. CDR1 is MDHEN, CDR2 SYDVKM, per germline.

At least ten counts were recorded for this clonotype. This chain links TRBV7-2 with TRBJ2-7; 16 nucleotides align to TRBD2. J gave up 1 base and V 5 bases, and 11 bases lay outside the gene matches. This CDR3 comprises 19 residues. In germline, CDR1 is SGHTA, CDR2 FQGNSA. This chain's CDR3 is CASSPRPGLAGGPSYEQYF. In nucleotides, the CDR3 is TGTGCCAGCAGCCCTAGACCGGGACTAGCGGGAGGGCCGTCCTACGAGCAGTACTTC.

This clonotype was observed at least ten times. The V gene is TRBV7-2, the J gene TRBJ2-1, with TRBD2 identical over 8 bases. V lost 4 bases, J lost 8 bases, and 10 bases stayed unmatched. The CDR3 contains 15 residues. From germline, CDR1 is SGHTA and CDR2 FQGNSA. CDR3 loop: CASSSPGTRGYEQFF. CDR3 bases: TGTGCCAGCAGCTCGCCCGGGACTAGAGGGTATGAGCAGTTCTTC.

The chain is built from TRBV2 and TRBJ1-6; 8 nucleotides match TRBD1. The V segment lost 6 bases and the J segment 7 bases; nucleotides outside the gene matches: 8. Germline V lookup: CDR1 SNHLY, CDR2 FYNNEI. The CDR3 has 15 residues. This CDR3 reads CASSGDRLGNSPLHF. As DNA, the CDR3 is TGTGCCAGCAGCGGGGACAGGCTCGGGAATTCACCCCTCCACTTT.

The table lists this clonotype with a few counts. The chain couples TRBV29-1 to TRBJ2-1, with 8 bases fitting TRBD1. Germline assignment: CDR1 SQVTM and CDR2 ANQGSEA. The trim removed 6 bases at V and 4 bases at J, leaving 14 bases unmatched. The length of the CDR3 is 16 residues. This chain's CDR3 is CSVRTPGGLTYNEQFF. For the CDR3, the DNA is TGCAGCGTCCGGACTCCAGGGGGCTTAACGTACAATGAGCAGTTCTTC.

This clonotype was counted a few times. The rearrangement links TRBV7-9 to TRBJ2-7, with no clear D. This CDR3 is 16 amino acids long. Germline CDR1 reads SEHNR; CDR2 reads FQNEAQ (reference sequence). Trimming cost V 5 bases and J 2 bases, with 19 bases left between them. The chain's CDR3 is CASSRPASLYPYEQYF. The CDR3 region has the DNA TGTGCCAGCAGCCGGCCGGCTTCCCTTTATCCCTACGAGCAGTACTTC.

At least ten counts were recorded for this clonotype. The V and J genes are TRBV11-2 and TRBJ2-3; TRBD2 matches at 10 bases. This CDR3 has 15 amino acids. Germline trimming cut 3 bases from V and 4 bases from J; bases unmatched to any gene: 4. Germline CDR1 reads SGHAT; CDR2 reads FQNNGV. CDR3 in DNA: TGTGCCAGCAGCTTTCTAGCGGGAGTCCCAGATACGCAGTATTTT. Amino acid sequence: CASSFLAGVPDTQYF.

This chain joins TRBV5-1 and TRBJ1-1; D gene unclear. The ends were cut back, 4 bases at V and 1 base at J, with 11 bases in the middle. Germline assignment: CDR1 SGHRS and CDR2 YFSETQ. CDR3 length: 14 amino acids. DNA for the CDR3: TGCGCCAGCAGCAACATTTATAGGAACACTGAAGCTTTCTTT. Its translation: CASSNIYRNTEAFF.

This clonotype was counted at least ten times. CDR3 loop: CASSLAGGGEAFF. CDR3 in DNA: TGTGCCAGCAGCTTAGCCGGGGGTGGTGAAGCTTTCTTT. The rearrangement joins TRBV7-9 to TRBJ1-1; a weak D match, TRBD1 (5 bases). Germline-derived CDR1 and CDR2 are SEHNR and FQNEAQ (reference sequence). The CDR3 length is 13 residues. V lost 0 bases and J lost 7, with 9 bases in between.

CDR3 DNA: TGCAGTGCTACCCGGGGGACCTCCTACGAGCAGTACTTC. This codes for CSATRGTSYEQYF. This chain connects TRBV20-1 to TRBJ2-7; D may be TRBD2 (6 bases). Germline CDR1 reads DFQATT; CDR2 reads SNEGSKA (reference sequence). This CDR3 contains 13 residues. V lost 4 bases and J 0 bases, leaving 10 bases between the germline ends.

This clonotype was seen at least ten times. V and J are TRBV11-2 and TRBJ2-7; 7 nucleotides line up with TRBD1. The CDR3 has 15 amino acids. Unmatched junction bases numbered 10, after V lost 6 bases and J lost 2 bases. Germline assignment: CDR1 SGHAT and CDR2 FQNNGV. CDR3: CASRGWTGLTYEQYF. CDR3 DNA: TGTGCCAGCAGGGGATGGACAGGATTAACCTACGAGCAGTACTTC.

Only a few counts were recorded for this clonotype. J is TRBJ2-3 and V is TRBV11-2; 7 bases match TRBD1. Germline values: CDR1 SGHAT, CDR2 FQNNGV. V dropped 5 bases and J dropped 6; count of bases not matched to a gene: 11. This CDR3 contains 15 residues. CDR3 amino acids: CASSQQGKLEDTQYF. The CDR3, as DNA: TGTGCCAGCAGCCAACAGGGGAAATTGGAGGATACGCAGTATTTT.